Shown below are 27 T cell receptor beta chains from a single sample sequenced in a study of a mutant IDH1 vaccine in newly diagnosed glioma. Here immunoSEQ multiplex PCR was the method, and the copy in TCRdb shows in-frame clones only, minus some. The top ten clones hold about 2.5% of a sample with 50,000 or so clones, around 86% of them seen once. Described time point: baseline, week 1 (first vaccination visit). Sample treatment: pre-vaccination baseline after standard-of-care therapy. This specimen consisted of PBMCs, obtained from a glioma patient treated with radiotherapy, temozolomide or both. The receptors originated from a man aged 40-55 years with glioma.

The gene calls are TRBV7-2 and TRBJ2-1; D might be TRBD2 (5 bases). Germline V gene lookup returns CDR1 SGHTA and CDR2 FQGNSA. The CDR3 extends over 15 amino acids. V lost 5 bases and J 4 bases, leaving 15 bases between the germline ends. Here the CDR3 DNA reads TGTGCCAGCAGCCCAGTTGGTACTAGGTACAATGAGCAGTTCTTC. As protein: CASSPVGTRYNEQFF.

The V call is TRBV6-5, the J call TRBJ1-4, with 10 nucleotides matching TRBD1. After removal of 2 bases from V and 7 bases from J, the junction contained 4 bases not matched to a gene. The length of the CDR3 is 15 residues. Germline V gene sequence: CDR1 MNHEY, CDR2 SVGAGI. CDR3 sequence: CASSYDRGLIEKLFF. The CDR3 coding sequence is TGTGCCAGCAGTTACGACAGGGGGCTGATTGAAAAACTGTTTTTT.

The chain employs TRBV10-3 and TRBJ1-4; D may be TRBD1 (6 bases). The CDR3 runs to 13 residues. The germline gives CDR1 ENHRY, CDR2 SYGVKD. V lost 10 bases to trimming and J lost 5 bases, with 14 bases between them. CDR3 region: CATGQNPNEKLFF. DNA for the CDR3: TGTGCCACCGGACAGAATCCCAATGAAAAACTGTTTTTT.

The CDR3 region has the DNA TGTGCCAGCAGGAGGCTAGCGGGAGGGGGTGAGCAGTTCTTC. The encoded protein is CASRRLAGGGEQFF. This sequence joins TRBV2 and TRBJ2-1; 12 nucleotides line up with TRBD2. The V gene's germline CDR1 is SNHLY and CDR2 FYNNEI. J lost 9 bases, V lost 6 bases, and 6 bases had no gene match. CDR3 length: 14 amino acids.

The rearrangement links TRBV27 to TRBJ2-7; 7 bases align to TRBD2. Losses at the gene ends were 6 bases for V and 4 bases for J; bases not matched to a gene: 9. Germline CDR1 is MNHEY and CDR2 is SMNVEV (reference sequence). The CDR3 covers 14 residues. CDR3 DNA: TGTGCCAGCAGCCGGGGCGGGAGCTCTTACGAGCAGTACTTC. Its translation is CASSRGGSSYEQYF.

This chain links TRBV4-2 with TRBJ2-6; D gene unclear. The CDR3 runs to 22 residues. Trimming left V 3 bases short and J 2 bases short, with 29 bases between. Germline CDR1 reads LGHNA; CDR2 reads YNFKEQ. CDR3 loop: CASSQAPPGPAYSGPGANVLTF. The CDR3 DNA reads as TGTGCCAGCAGCCAGGCCCCTCCCGGACCGGCTTATTCAGGTCCTGGGGCCAACGTCCTGACTTTC.

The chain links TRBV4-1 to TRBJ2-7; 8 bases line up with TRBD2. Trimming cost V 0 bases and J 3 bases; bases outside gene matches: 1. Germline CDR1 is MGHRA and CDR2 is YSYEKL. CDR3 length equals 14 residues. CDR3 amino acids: CASSQDTSGYEQYF. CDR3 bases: TGCGCCAGCAGCCAAGACACTAGCGGCTACGAGCAGTACTTC.

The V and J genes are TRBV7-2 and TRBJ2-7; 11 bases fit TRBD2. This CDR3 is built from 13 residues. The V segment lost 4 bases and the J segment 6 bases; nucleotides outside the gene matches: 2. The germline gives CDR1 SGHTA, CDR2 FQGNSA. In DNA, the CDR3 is TGTGCCAGCAGCTCGACTAGCGGGACCGAGCAGTACTTC. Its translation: CASSSTSGTEQYF.

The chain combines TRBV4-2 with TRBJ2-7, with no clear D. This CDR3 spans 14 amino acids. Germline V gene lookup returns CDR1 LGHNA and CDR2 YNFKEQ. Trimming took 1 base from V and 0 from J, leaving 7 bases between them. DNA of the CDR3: TGTGCCAGCAGCCAAGGGCTCCACTCCTACGAGCAGTACTTC. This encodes CASSQGLHSYEQYF.

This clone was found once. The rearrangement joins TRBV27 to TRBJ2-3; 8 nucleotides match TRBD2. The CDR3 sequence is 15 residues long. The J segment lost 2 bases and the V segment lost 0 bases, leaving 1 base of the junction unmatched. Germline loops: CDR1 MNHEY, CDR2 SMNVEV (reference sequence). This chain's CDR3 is CASSLSSGNTDTQYF. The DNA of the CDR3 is TGTGCCAGCAGTTTATCTAGCGGGAACACAGATACGCAGTATTTT.

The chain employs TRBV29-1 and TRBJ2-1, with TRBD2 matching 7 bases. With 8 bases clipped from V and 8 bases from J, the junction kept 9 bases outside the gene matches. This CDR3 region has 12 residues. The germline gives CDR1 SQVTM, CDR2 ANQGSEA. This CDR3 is CSILALLDEQFF. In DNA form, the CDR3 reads TGCAGCATACTAGCGTTGCTCGATGAGCAGTTCTTC.

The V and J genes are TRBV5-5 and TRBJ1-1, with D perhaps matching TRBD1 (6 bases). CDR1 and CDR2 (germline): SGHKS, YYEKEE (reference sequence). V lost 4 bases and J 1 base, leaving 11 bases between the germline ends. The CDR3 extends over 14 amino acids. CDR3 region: CASSVRGANTEAFF. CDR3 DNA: TGTGCCAGCAGCGTCAGGGGTGCGAACACTGAAGCTTTCTTT.

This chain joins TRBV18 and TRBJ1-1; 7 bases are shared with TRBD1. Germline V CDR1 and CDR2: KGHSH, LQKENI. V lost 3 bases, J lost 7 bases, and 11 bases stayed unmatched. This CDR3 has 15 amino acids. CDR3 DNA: TGTGCCAGCTCACCCTCGCGACAGGGCATCGGTGAAGCTTTCTTT. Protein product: CASSPSRQGIGEAFF.

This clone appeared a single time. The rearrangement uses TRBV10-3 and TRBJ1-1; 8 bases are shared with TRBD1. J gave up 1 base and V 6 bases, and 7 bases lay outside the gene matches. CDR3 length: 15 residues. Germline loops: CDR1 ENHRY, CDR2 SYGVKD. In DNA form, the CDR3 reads TGTGCCATCAGACCCGGACAGGGAAAGAACACTGAAGCTTTCTTT. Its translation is CAIRPGQGKNTEAFF.

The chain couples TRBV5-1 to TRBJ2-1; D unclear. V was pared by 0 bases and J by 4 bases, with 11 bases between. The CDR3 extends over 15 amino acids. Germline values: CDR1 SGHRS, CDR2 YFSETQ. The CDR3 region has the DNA TGCGCCAGCAGCTTGGAACCCGGCCTTTACAATGAGCAGTTCTTC. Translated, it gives CASSLEPGLYNEQFF.

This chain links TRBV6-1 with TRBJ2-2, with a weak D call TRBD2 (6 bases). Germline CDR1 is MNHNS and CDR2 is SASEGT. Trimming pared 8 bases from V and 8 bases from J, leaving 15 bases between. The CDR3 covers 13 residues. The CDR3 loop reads CASSNSGPGELFF. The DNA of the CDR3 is TGTGCCAGCTCTAACAGCGGGCCAGGGGAGCTGTTTTTT.

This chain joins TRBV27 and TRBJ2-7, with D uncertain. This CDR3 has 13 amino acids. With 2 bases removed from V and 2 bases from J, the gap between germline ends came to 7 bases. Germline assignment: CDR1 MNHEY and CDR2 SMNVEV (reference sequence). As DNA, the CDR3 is TGTGCCAGCAGTTTAACGGAAACCTACGAGCAGTACTTC. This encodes CASSLTETYEQYF.

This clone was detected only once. CDR3 amino acids: CASSEDGLPPPRYTF. The CDR3, as DNA: TGTGCCAGCTCCGAAGACGGCCTGCCCCCTCCACGCTACACCTTC. The genes are TRBV7-9 and TRBJ1-2; D gene ambiguous. The CDR3 runs to 15 residues. Between the trimmed V and J ends, which lost 8 bases and 9 bases, there was a span of 25 bases. The germline CDR1 and CDR2 sequences are SEHNR and FQNEAQ (reference sequence).

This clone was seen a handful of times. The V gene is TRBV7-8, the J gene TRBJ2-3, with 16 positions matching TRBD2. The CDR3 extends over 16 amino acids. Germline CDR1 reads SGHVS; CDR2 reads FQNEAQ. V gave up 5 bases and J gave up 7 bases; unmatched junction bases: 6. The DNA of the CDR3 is TGTGCCAGCAGCCCGGGGACTAGCGGGAGGGCCCATACGCAGTATTTT. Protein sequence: CASSPGTSGRAHTQYF.

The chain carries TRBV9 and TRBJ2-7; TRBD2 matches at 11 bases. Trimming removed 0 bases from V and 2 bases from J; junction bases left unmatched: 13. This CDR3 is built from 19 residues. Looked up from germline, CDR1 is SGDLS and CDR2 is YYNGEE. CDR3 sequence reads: CASSVGKTLAGGRAYEQYF. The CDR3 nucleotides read TGTGCCAGCAGCGTAGGAAAAACCTTAGCGGGAGGGCGAGCCTACGAGCAGTACTTC.

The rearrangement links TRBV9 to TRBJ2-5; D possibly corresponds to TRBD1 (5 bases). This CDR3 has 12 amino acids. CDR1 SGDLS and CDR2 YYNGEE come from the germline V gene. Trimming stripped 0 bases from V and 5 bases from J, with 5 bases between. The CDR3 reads CASSVEGETQYF. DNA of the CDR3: TGTGCCAGCAGCGTAGAGGGGGAGACCCAGTACTTC. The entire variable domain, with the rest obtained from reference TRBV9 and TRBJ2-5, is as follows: DSGVTQTPKHLITATGQRVTLRCSPRSGDLSVYWYQQSLDQGLQFLIQYYNGEERAKGNILERFSAQQFPDLHSELNLSSLELGDSALYFCASSVEGETQYFGPGTRLLVL.

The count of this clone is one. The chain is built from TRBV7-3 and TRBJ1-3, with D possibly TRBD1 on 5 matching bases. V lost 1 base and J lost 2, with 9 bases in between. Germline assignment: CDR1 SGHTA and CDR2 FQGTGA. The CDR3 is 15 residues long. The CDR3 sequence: CASSLSGGAGNTIYF. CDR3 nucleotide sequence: TGTGCCAGCAGCTTAAGTGGGGGGGCTGGAAACACCATATATTTT.

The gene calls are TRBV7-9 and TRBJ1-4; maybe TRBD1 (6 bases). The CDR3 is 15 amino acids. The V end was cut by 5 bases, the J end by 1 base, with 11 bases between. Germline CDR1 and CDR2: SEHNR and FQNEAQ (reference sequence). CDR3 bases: TGTGCCAGCAGCGGGGGGGCGGTAACTAATGAAAAACTGTTTTTT. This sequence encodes CASSGGAVTNEKLFF.

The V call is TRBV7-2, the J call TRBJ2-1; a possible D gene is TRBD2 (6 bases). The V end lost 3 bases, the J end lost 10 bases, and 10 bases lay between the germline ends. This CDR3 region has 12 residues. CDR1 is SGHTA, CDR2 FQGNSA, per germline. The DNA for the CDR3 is TGTGCCAGCAGCTTGCGGGGTTACGAGCAGTTCTTC. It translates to CASSLRGYEQFF.

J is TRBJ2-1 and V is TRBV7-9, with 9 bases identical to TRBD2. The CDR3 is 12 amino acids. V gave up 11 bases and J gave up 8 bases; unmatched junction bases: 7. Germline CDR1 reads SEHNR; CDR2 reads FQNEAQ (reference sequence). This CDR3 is CALRREGDEQFF. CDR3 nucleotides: TGTGCCCTCAGGCGGGAGGGCGATGAGCAGTTCTTC.

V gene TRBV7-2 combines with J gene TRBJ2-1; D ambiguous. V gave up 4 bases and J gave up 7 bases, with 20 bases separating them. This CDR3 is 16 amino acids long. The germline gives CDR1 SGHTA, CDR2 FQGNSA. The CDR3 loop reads CASSSPYLITRNEQFF. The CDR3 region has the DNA TGTGCCAGCAGCTCGCCCTACCTAATAACCAGAAATGAGCAGTTCTTC.

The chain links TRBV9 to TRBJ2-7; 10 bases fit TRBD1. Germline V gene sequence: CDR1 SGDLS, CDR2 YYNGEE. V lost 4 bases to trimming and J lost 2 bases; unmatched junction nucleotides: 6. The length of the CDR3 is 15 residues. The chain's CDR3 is CASSRGQGVPYEQYF. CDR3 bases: TGTGCCAGCAGCCGAGGACAGGGGGTTCCCTACGAGCAGTACTTC.